This T cell receptor beta chain is drawn from a study of blood T cell repertoires in COVID-19. Turning to the study itself: Whether acute or convalescent, the COVID-19 samples came from the United States, Italy and Spain.

Participants were placed into cohorts based on the clinical history they reported. About this clone itself: The same CDR3 can be traced to other DNA sequences in this sample.

The length of the CDR3 is 14 residues. The V and J ends lost 1 base and 5 bases respectively, with 11 bases between them. Germline assignment: CDR1 LGHDT and CDR2 YNNKEL (reference sequence). Profiled with immunoSEQ multiplex PCR; TCRdb holds only in-frame clones, not every one. The data hold more than 300,000 clones, with roughly nine tenths observed a single time. The sample consisted of PBMCs or T cells enriched from blood (not recorded which). The V gene is TRBV3-1 (or the pseudogene TRBV3-2), the J gene TRBJ1-1, with D possibly matching TRBD1 (6 bases). The clonotype was recovered from a woman under 40 who had been exposed to COVID-19. This CDR3 is CASSQVRGGTEAFF. The CDR3 nucleotides are TGTGCCAGCAGCCAAGTAAGAGGGGGAACTGAAGCTTTCTTT.